The 10 T cell receptor beta chains listed next were all sequenced from one sample in a study of blood T cell repertoires in COVID-19. Sequencing was performed with immunoSEQ multiplex PCR; in TCRdb, only in-frame clones are kept and a portion is missing. The table records some 200,000 clones, roughly 90% of them present only once. Sequenced input: peripheral blood. The origin of the receptors is a man between 65 and 79 years old with acute or convalescent COVID-19.

The gene calls are TRBV27 and TRBJ1-2, with 7 nucleotides matching TRBD1. The CDR3 extends over 14 amino acids. Unmatched junction bases numbered 8, after V lost 8 bases and J lost 2 bases. In germline, CDR1 is MNHEY, CDR2 SMNVEV (reference sequence). DNA of the CDR3: TGTGCCAGCGGAAAGACAGGGACAAACTATGGCTACACCTTC. Protein: CASGKTGTNYGYTF.

Here the CDR3 DNA reads TGCGCCAGCAGCTCTACGCCGGGACAGAAGAACACCGGGGAGCTGTTTTTT. It encodes CASSSTPGQKNTGELFF. The chain joins TRBV5-1 to TRBJ2-2, with 7 bases fitting TRBD1. The germline V gene encodes CDR1 SGHRS and CDR2 YFSETQ. V was pared by 3 bases and J by 1 base, with 9 bases of the junction left unmatched. There are 17 residues in the CDR3.

In its sample, this clone was seen once. The CDR3 is CASRRGLAGVNEQFF. The CDR3 DNA reads as TGTGCCAGCAGACGCGGACTAGCGGGAGTAAATGAGCAGTTCTTC. This rearrangement joins TRBV7-9 to TRBJ2-1; 13 nucleotides line up with TRBD2. V shed 6 bases and J 7 bases; nucleotides not matched to a gene: 6. There are 15 residues in the CDR3. Germline CDR1 and CDR2: SEHNR and FQNEAQ (reference sequence).

This clone has only a few counts. The chain uses TRBV11-2 and TRBJ2-1; TRBD1 matches at 7 bases. V gave up 0 bases and J gave up 14 bases; unmatched junction bases: 10. CDR3 size: 14 residues. Germline CDR1 and CDR2: SGHAT and FQNNGV. Here the CDR3 reads CASSLDHRTGFEFF. CDR3 coding DNA: TGTGCCAGCAGCTTAGATCACAGGACAGGTTTTGAGTTCTTC. Complete variable domain (other parts from reference TRBV11-2 and TRBJ2-1): EAGVAQSPRYKIIEKRQSVAFWCNPISGHATLYWYQQILGQGPKLLIQFQNNGVVDDSQLPKDRFSAERLKGVDSTLKIQPAKLEDSAVYLCASSLDHRTGFEFFGPGTRLTVL.

This clone was observed a single time. This chain joins TRBV30 and TRBJ2-3, with a weak D call TRBD1 (6 bases). The germline V gene encodes CDR1 GTSNPN and CDR2 SVGIG (reference sequence). This CDR3 region has 14 residues. Trimming shortened V by 1 base and J by 1 base, and 9 bases separated the two germline ends. This CDR3 reads CAWSGPGGTDTQYF. The CDR3 region has the DNA TGTGCCTGGAGTGGACCAGGGGGCACAGATACGCAGTATTTT.

The CDR3 spells CASSEAGQGEAFF. Here the CDR3 DNA reads TGTGCCAGCAGTGAAGCGGGACAGGGTGAAGCTTTCTTT. The rearrangement uses TRBV6-1 and TRBJ1-1, with 9 bases matching TRBD1. The germline V gene has CDR1 MNHNS and CDR2 SASEGT. The CDR3 is 13 amino acids. Trimming took 0 bases from V and 7 from J; bases not matched to a gene: 0.

Only one count was recorded for this clone. V is TRBV29-1 and J is TRBJ1-1, with a possible D match to TRBD1 (5 bases). V lost 0 bases and J lost 1, with 12 bases in between. This CDR3 has 15 residues. The germline gives CDR1 SQVTM, CDR2 ANQGSEA. The DNA of the CDR3 is TGCAGCGTTGAAGATCAGAGGGACTCGAACACTGAAGCTTTCTTT. It codes for CSVEDQRDSNTEAFF.

The chain employs TRBV18 and TRBJ1-1; D may be TRBD1 (6 bases). Trimming took off 5 bases at V and 11 bases at J, with 15 bases between the two ends. CDR3 length equals 12 residues. Germline V gene lookup returns CDR1 KGHSH and CDR2 LQKENI. CDR3 nucleotide sequence: TGTGCCAGCTCAGACCAGGGGAGTCGGGCTTTCTTT. This encodes CASSDQGSRAFF.

The chain is built from TRBV12-3 or TRBV12-4 and TRBJ2-7, with D tentatively TRBD2 (6 bases). Trimming took off 1 base at V and 9 bases at J, with 13 bases between the two ends. The CDR3 is 13 residues long. Here the CDR3 reads CASSLGLVSAQYF. The CDR3 DNA is TGTGCCAGCAGTTTAGGACTAGTTTCGGCGCAGTACTTC.

This chain connects TRBV14 to TRBJ2-1, with no clear D. The CDR3 is 15 amino acids. The germline V and J ends were trimmed by 1 base and 4 bases, with 11 bases remaining between them. Per the germline V gene, CDR1 is SGHDN and CDR2 is FVKESK. CDR3 nucleotides: TGTGCCAGCAGCCAAGCCCCGAGAGTGTACAATGAGCAGTTCTTC. Translated: CASSQAPRVYNEQFF.